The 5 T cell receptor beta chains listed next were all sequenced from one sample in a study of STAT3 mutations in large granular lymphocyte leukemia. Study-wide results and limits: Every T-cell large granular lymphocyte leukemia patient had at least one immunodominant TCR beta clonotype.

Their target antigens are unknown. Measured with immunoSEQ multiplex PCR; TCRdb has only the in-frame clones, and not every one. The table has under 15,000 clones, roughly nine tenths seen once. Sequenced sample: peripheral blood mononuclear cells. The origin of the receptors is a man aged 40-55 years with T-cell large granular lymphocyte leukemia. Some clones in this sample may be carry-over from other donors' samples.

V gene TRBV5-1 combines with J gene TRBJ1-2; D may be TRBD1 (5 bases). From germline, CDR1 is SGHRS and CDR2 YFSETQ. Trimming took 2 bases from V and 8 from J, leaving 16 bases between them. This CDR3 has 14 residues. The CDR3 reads CASSFNGQGGGYTF. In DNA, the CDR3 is TGCGCCAGCAGCTTCAATGGGCAGGGAGGCGGCTACACCTTC.

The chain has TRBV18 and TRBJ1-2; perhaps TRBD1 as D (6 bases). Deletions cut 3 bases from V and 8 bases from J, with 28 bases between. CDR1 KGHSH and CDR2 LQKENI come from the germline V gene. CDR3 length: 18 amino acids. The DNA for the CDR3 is TGTGCCAGCTCACCGGGGGGTCGCGCGGGACACCAGGAACCCGGCTACACCTTC. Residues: CASSPGGRAGHQEPGYTF.

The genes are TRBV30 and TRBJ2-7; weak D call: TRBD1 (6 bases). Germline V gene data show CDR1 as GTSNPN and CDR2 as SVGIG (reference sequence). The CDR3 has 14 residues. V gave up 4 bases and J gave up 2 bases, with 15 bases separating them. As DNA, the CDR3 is TGTGCCTGGACAGGGGAAGGTCGGGCCTACGAGCAGTACTTC. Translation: CAWTGEGRAYEQYF.

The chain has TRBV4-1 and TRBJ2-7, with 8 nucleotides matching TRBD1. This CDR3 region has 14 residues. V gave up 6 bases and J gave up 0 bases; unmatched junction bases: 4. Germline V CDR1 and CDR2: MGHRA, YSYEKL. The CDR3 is CASSGTGNSYEQYF. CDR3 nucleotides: TGCGCCAGCAGTGGGACAGGTAACTCCTACGAGCAGTACTTC.

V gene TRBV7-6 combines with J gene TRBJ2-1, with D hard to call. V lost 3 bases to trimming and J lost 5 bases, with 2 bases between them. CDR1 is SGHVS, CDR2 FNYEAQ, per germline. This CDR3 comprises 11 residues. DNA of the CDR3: TGTGCCAGCAGCTTCGACAATGAGCAGTTCTTC. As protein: CASSFDNEQFF.